This TCR beta chain was retrieved from a study of blood T cell repertoires in COVID-19. The CDR3 spans 14 residues. The germline V and J ends were trimmed by 4 bases and 1 base, with 11 bases remaining between them. Germline assignment: CDR1 SGHKS and CDR2 YYEKEE (reference sequence). TCRdb keeps only in-frame clones here, not all; method: immunoSEQ multiplex PCR. This table has 300,000 to 350,000 clones, about 85% appearing once. The gene calls are TRBV5-5 and TRBJ1-1; D not certain. The material sequenced was peripheral blood. The receptor's source is a man between 18 and 35 years old with active or convalescent COVID-19. As DNA, the CDR3 is TGTGCCAGCAGCAGCTTGGTGCAGAACACTGAAGCTTTCTTT. As protein: CASSSLVQNTEAFF.